The present TCR beta chain was sequenced within a study of cytomegalovirus exposure and HLA in healthy donors. Study-wide context: HLA-typed donors were the source of 83 million or so unique TCRs, which an early data release held. General study results and limits: Among donors in an Asian-associated ancestry cluster, a later analysis reportedly found fewer N-insertions than the roughly 680-donor mean. By a later analysis, the bulk of CMV-associated TCR beta chains appeared HLA-restricted.

Nominal health characterized the donors when sampled, though unrecorded immune exposures were likely. PCR amplification relied on 60 Vbeta primers (plus 13 Jbeta primers). The assay was immunoSEQ multiplex PCR, and TCRdb's table has in-frame clones only and misses some. The data contain 60,000 to 75,000 clones, 70% to 75% of them singletons. Worth noting for this clone: Its antigen is not identified.

V shed 4 bases, J shed 6 bases, and the junction held 10 bases outside the gene matches. The CDR3 runs to 15 residues. Germline V gene lookup returns CDR1 SEHNR and CDR2 FQNEAQ (reference sequence). Sequenced: PBMCs. The receptor comes from a young woman in good health and CMV-seropositive. The rearrangement uses TRBV7-9 and TRBJ2-7, with 9 bases identical to TRBD1. The CDR3 DNA sequence: TGTGCCAGCAGCTCGAGCGGACAGGGGTTGCGCGAGCAGTACTTC. Encoded protein: CASSSSGQGLREQYF.